The sequence of this T cell receptor (beta chain) was determined in a study of CD8+ T cells in alopecia areata. Overall study results and limits: Alphabeta T cells residing in normal skin are also sequenced in scalp samples.

V gave up 0 bases and J gave up 4 bases, with 6 bases separating them. From germline, CDR1 is MNHEY and CDR2 SVGAGI. The CDR3 runs 13 residues. Concerning this clone itself: What it recognizes is unknown.

RNA extraction and reverse transcription yielded cDNA as sequencing template. Here immunoSEQ multiplex PCR was the method, and the copy in TCRdb shows in-frame clones only, minus some. The table has 90,000 to 150,000 clones, 55% to 65% seen once. The V and J genes are TRBV6-5 and TRBJ1-1; no reliable D call. Sequencing used CD4+ T cells sorted from blood. The receptor was isolated from a human donor in good health. The CDR3, as DNA: TGTGCCAGCAGTTACTCGCGGGGCACTGAAGCTTTCTTT. It encodes CASSYSRGTEAFF.